This T cell receptor beta chain was obtained from a study of Graves' ophthalmopathy and Graves' hyperthyroidism. Every ophthalmopathy donor presented moderate-to-severe activity, CAS ≥3, NOSPECS ≥4 and duration under 3 months. Serum thyroxine and TRAb, along with clinical symptoms, thyroid ultrasound and orbital computed tomography, were what diagnosis relied on. PBMCs were isolated by Ficoll-Paque density gradient centrifugation, using roughly 9.7 ml of fresh peripheral blood as the starting material. Using RNA transcripts, the TCR beta CDR3 regions were amplified. First-round RT-PCR used HTBI primers; second-round multiplex PCR followed. TCRdb reprocessed the multiplex PCR reads with MiXCR, giving one entry per CDR3 protein. The sample has almost 750,000 distinct CDR3 sequences, roughly two fifths seen once. Per germline, CDR1 MNHNY and CDR2 SVGAGI (reference sequence). The CDR3 spans 16 residues. V was cut by 4 bases and J by 3 bases, with 19 bases left in between.

This clonotype was obtained from an adult man with Graves' ophthalmopathy. The rearrangement joins TRBV6-6 to TRBJ2-7, with D perhaps matching TRBD2 (6 bases). The sample was peripheral blood. This CDR3 is CASSSPRGSGNYEQYF. The CDR3 DNA sequence: TGTGCCAGCAGTTCGCCGAGGGGTAGCGGAAACTACGAGCAGTACTTC.